A selection of T cell receptor beta chains follows, all from one sample in a study of cytomegalovirus exposure and HLA in healthy donors. Sequencing used immunoSEQ multiplex PCR; TCRdb keeps in-frame clones, though not all of them. The sample's table shows just under 90,000 clones. Sequenced sample: PBMCs. All receptors derive from a girl under 18 in good health and CMV-seropositive. Each CDR3 is given with its conserved first and last residue.

j_call	v_call	cdr3_aa
TRBJ2-7	TRBV28	CASSFGGDEQYF
TRBJ2-3	TRBV4-3	CASSQASGGAADTQYF
TRBJ2-1	TRBV27	CASSSGSHEQFF
TRBJ2-2	TRBV7-6	CASSQDREGELFF
TRBJ1-1	TRBV28	CASRADRGRAFF
TRBJ1-2	TRBV28	CASSPTRAPLGYTF
TRBJ1-2	TRBV4-1	CASSQDRGDGYTF
TRBJ2-2	TRBV4-3	CASSQDMNTGELFF
TRBJ2-5	TRBV7-6	CASSPDTSGGAGQYF
TRBJ1-1	TRBV19	CASSINRPGKNTEAFF
TRBJ1-1	TRBV19	CASSITVGRGEAFF
TRBJ2-1	TRBV4-3	CASSRNRGRDEQFF
TRBJ1-1	TRBV6-5	CASRSPGQSNTEAFF
TRBJ2-7	TRBV5-1	CASSTRQGADEQYF
TRBJ2-3	TRBV7-9	CASSFSVDTQYF
TRBJ2-6	TRBV9	CASSDMAGANVLTF
TRBJ2-5	TRBV11-2	CASSLAGGDQETQYF
TRBJ1-2	TRBV14	CASSPRETLGYYGYTF
TRBJ1-6	TRBV9	CASSVVSGNSPLHF
TRBJ2-5	TRBV7-2	CASSSVGETQYF
TRBJ1-1	TRBV15	CATGQPYTEAFF
TRBJ2-5	TRBV2	CASSDYSGGQETQYF
TRBJ2-1	TRBV4-1	CASSFLGLATDEQFF
TRBJ1-4	TRBV30	CAWTGRPNEKLFF
TRBJ2-2	TRBV7-6	CASRGSTGDAGELFF
TRBJ1-1	TRBV9	CASSPQGNTEAFF
TRBJ2-7	TRBV6-5	CASSFLGGGEQYF
TRBJ1-4	TRBV7-6	CASSPGQIEKLFF
TRBJ2-7	TRBV4-2	CASSQEGDRTYEQYF
TRBJ1-5	TRBV28	CASGDNVGNQPQHF